Listed below are T cell receptor beta chains from one sample, sequenced in a study of post-analysis software for immune sequencing data. TCRdb re-derived calls from the PCR reads in MiXCR, one entry per CDR3 protein. This table holds 380,000 or so distinct CDR3 sequences, less than 40% found once. Material: blood. Receptors originate from a girl under 18 with multiple sclerosis. CDR3s include the opening cysteine and the closing phenylalanine or tryptophan. D genes are given only for firm matches. Rows give clone size only sometimes, using once, few, many, or a class for an expanded clone.

d_gene	v_gene	abundance	j_gene	CDR3nt	CDR3aa
TRBD1	TRBV29-1	few	TRBJ2-1	TGCAGCGTTGAAACTACAGGGGCGTACAATGAGCAGTTCTTC	CSVETTGAYNEQFF
NA	TRBV29-1	NA	TRBJ1-1	TGCAGCGTTGAAGTTGTGGAGAACACTGAAGCTTTCTTT	CSVEVVENTEAFF
NA	TRBV6-4	NA	TRBJ2-2	TGTGCCAGCAGGGGAGAGAGGGGCATCGGGGAGCTGTTTTTT	CASRGERGIGELFF
TRBD2	TRBV4-1	few	TRBJ2-7	TGCGCCAGCAGCCAGCGAGCGGGGGGGCCCCACGAGCAGTACTTC	CASSQRAGGPHEQYF
NA	TRBV6-2/TRBV6-3	few	TRBJ2-7	TGTGCCAGCACTGAACCGGTGGGTTCCGAGCAGTACTTC	CASTEPVGSEQYF
TRBD2	TRBV28	NA	TRBJ2-3	TGTGCCAGCAGTTTTTACGGGGGGGCCACAGATACGCAGTATTTT	CASSFYGGATDTQYF
TRBD1	TRBV28	NA	TRBJ2-7	TGTGCCAGCAGTGTCACAGGGGCTTCCTACGAGCAGTACTTC	CASSVTGASYEQYF
TRBD1	TRBV29-1	NA	TRBJ2-1	TGCAGCGCTCGAGGGACAGGGTCCTACAATGAGCAGTTCTTC	CSARGTGSYNEQFF
NA	TRBV6-2/TRBV6-3	NA	TRBJ1-1	TGTGCCAGCAGTCGGTGGACTGAAGCTTTCTTT	CASSRWTEAFF
NA	TRBV4-3	NA	TRBJ1-5	TGCGCCAGCAGCCAAGATAGAGGGAGAAGCCAGCCCCAGCATTTT	CASSQDRGRSQPQHF
NA	TRBV20-1	few	TRBJ1-2	TGCAGTGCTAGACCCCAGAGTAAATACACCTTC	CSARPQSKYTF
NA	TRBV27	NA	TRBJ1-2	TGTGCCACTGCGGACGGAGCTAACTATGGCTACACCTTC	CATADGANYGYTF
NA	TRBV7-9	NA	TRBJ1-2	TGTGCCAGCAGCTTCGGACAGACCAACTATGGCTACACCTTC	CASSFGQTNYGYTF
NA	TRBV6-6	NA	TRBJ1-2	TGTGTCAGCAGTTACTCGTCAGATGGCTACACCTTC	CVSSYSSDGYTF
NA	TRBV6-1	NA	TRBJ1-2	TGTGCCAGCAGCGCCCGAGCGTCACTTGCGTATGGCTACACCTTC	CASSARASLAYGYTF
NA	TRBV12-3/TRBV12-4	NA	TRBJ1-5	TGTGCCAGCAGTTTTAGGGGTTTGGCGGGGGGCAATCAGCCCCAGCATTTT	CASSFRGLAGGNQPQHF
TRBD1	TRBV6-2/TRBV6-3	NA	TRBJ2-5	TGTGCCAGCAGAACCGGGACAGTTAATGAGCAGTACTTC	CASRTGTVNEQYF
NA	TRBV7-6	few	TRBJ2-3	TGTGCCAGCAGCTTCGGAAGGTCAGATACGCAGTATTTT	CASSFGRSDTQYF
TRBD2	TRBV9	NA	TRBJ2-1	TGTGCCAGCAGCGTAGCTCCTGGGTCCAGGCTAGCGGGGGGAGATGAGCAGTTCTTC	CASSVAPGSRLAGGDEQFF
NA	TRBV4-1	few	TRBJ2-1	TGCGCCAGCAGCCACCCCCCCCGGGGGAATGAGCAGTTCTTC	CASSHPPRGNEQFF
NA	TRBV7-9	NA	TRBJ2-5	TGTGCCAGCAGCCCACAGCACAAAGAGACCCAGTACTTC	CASSPQHKETQYF
NA	TRBV7-2	NA	TRBJ1-5	TGTGCCACTTCGACGTATAGCAATCAGCCCCAGCATTTT	CATSTYSNQPQHF
NA	TRBV4-1	few	TRBJ2-7	TGCGCCAGCAGCCCGGGACCCGAGGCCTACGAGCAGTACTTC	CASSPGPEAYEQYF
NA	TRBV6-5	NA	TRBJ1-2	TGTGCCAGCAGTCCATTAGAGGGACCAACCCCCTATGGCTACACCTTC	CASSPLEGPTPYGYTF
TRBD1	TRBV6-5	NA	TRBJ2-7	TGTGCCAGCAGCTGTACAGGGGCCCCGGGGATTATGGGGCAGTACTTC	CASSCTGAPGIMGQYF
TRBD1	TRBV10-3	few	TRBJ1-2	TGTGCCATCAGTGCAGCTACAGGGGACGGGTATGGCTACACCTTC	CAISAATGDGYGYTF
NA	TRBV6-5	NA	TRBJ2-7	TGTGCCAGCAGTTCAGGGCCCCACGAGCAGTACTTC	CASSSGPHEQYF
TRBD1	TRBV4-3	NA	TRBJ2-7	TGCGCCAGCAGCCAAGATCTGACAGGGTCGGGCGAGCAGTACTTC	CASSQDLTGSGEQYF
NA	TRBV20-1	NA	TRBJ2-5	TGCAGTGCTAGAACCTGGACAGCTCACCAAGAGACCCAGTACTTC	CSARTWTAHQETQYF
NA	TRBV12-3/TRBV12-4	many	TRBJ1-2	TGTGCCAGCGGCCATCCGCGGACAGCCTTCTATGGCTACACCTTC	CASGHPRTAFYGYTF
NA	TRBV7-8	NA	TRBJ2-1	TGTGCCAGCACCTATACCGGGACTCAGTCGTTAGGCGAGCAGTTCTTC	CASTYTGTQSLGEQFF
NA	TRBV14	NA	TRBJ2-6	TGTGCCAGCAGCCTAACCGCAGGATCTGGGGCCAACGTCCTGACTTTC	CASSLTAGSGANVLTF
NA	TRBV19	NA	TRBJ2-7	TGTGCCAGTAGTATTGGGTACGAGCAGTACTTC	CASSIGYEQYF
TRBD2	TRBV4-1	few	TRBJ2-3	TGCGCCAGCAGCCAGGGCCTAGCGGGGGCAAGCACAGATACGCAGTATTTT	CASSQGLAGASTDTQYF
NA	TRBV6-5	NA	TRBJ2-1	TGTGCCAGCAGGTCCGGGACCGATTACAATGAGCAGTTCTTC	CASRSGTDYNEQFF
NA	TRBV9	NA	TRBJ2-7	TGTGCCAGCAGCGTAGCTGGCATCGGGTGGACGAACGAGCAGTACTTC	CASSVAGIGWTNEQYF
NA	TRBV7-9	many	TRBJ2-1	TGTGCCAGCAGCCCAAGGGGCTTGGCAGGGGATTACAATGAGCAGTTCTTC	CASSPRGLAGDYNEQFF
TRBD1	TRBV3-1	once	TRBJ2-7	TGTGCCAGCAGCCCCGCGGGACAGGGGTACTCCTACGAGCAGTACTTC	CASSPAGQGYSYEQYF
NA	TRBV14	NA	TRBJ2-1	TGTGCCAGCAGCCATCTCTACAAGGGACCCATTGGGAATGAGCAGTTCTTC	CASSHLYKGPIGNEQFF
NA	TRBV20-1	many	TRBJ2-1	TGCAGTGCTAGAGGTGCGCGGGGACACAATGAGCAGTTCTTC	CSARGARGHNEQFF
NA	TRBV14	NA	TRBJ2-3	TGTGCCAGCAGCCAAGAGCTAACAGATACGCAGTATTTT	CASSQELTDTQYF
TRBD1	TRBV12-3/TRBV12-4	NA	TRBJ1-2	TGTGCCAGCAGTGAACCGGGACAGGGGGCGGATAACTATGGCTACACCTTC	CASSEPGQGADNYGYTF
NA	TRBV19	NA	TRBJ1-5	TGTGCCAGTAGGGGCCCAGCGGTCGGCAATCAGCCCCAGCATTTT	CASRGPAVGNQPQHF
TRBD2	TRBV5-1	few	TRBJ2-1	TGCGCCAGCAGCTTGGGGGGACTAGCGCTCTACAATGAGCAGTTCTTC	CASSLGGLALYNEQFF
NA	TRBV6-4	NA	TRBJ2-1	TGTGCCAGCAGGGACTCACCGGGTGGGAATGAGCAGTTCTTC	CASRDSPGGNEQFF
NA	TRBV6-5	NA	TRBJ1-1	TGTGCCAGCAGTTACGGGGACCTCCCTACTGAAGCTTTCTTT	CASSYGDLPTEAFF
NA	TRBV18	NA	TRBJ2-5	TGTGCCAGCTCACCAACGGGGTACCAGACCCAGTACTTC	CASSPTGYQTQYF
NA	TRBV7-9	few	TRBJ2-3	TGTGCCAGCAGCTTAAAGGGGACAGATACGCAGTATTTT	CASSLKGTDTQYF
NA	TRBV27	few	TRBJ2-7	TGTGCCAGCAGTGGATTCAGAGGGGAGCAGTACTTC	CASSGFRGEQYF
TRBD1	TRBV5-4	few	TRBJ2-7	TGTGCCAGCAGCTTAGGGACAGGACTTAATTACCCCTCCTACGAGCAGTACTTC	CASSLGTGLNYPSYEQYF